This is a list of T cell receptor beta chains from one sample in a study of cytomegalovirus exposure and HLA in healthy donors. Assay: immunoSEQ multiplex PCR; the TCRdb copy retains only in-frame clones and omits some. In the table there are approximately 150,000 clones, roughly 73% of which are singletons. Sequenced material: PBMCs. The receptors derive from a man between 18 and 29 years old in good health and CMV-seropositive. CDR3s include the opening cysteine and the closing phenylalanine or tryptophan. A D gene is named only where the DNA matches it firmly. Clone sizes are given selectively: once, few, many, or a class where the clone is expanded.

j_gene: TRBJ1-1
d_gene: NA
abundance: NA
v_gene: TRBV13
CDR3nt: TGTGCCAGCAGCTTCAGGGGTGAAGCTTTCTTT
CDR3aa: CASSFRGEAFF

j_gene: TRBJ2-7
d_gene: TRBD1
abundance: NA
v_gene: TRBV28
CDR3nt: TGTGCCAGCAGTTCGACAGGGTGGTCCTACGAGCAGTACTTC
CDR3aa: CASSSTGWSYEQYF

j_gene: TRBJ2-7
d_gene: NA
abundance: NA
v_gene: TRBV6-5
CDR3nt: TGTGCCAGCAGTTATAGGCAGCTAGGCCCCTACGAGCAGTACTTC
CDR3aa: CASSYRQLGPYEQYF

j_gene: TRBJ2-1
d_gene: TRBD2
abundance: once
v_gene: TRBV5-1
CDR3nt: TGCGCCAGCAGCTGGGGACTAGCGGGAGGAGGAAAGCAGTTCTTC
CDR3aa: CASSWGLAGGGKQFF

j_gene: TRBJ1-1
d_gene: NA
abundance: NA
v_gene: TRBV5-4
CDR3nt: TGTGCCAGCAGCTTGACATTGAACACTGAAGCTTTCTTT
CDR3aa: CASSLTLNTEAFF

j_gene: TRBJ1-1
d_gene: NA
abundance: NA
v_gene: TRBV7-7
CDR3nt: TGTGCCAGCAGCTTAACACACCTCGGAGCTGAAGCTTTCTTT
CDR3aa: CASSLTHLGAEAFF

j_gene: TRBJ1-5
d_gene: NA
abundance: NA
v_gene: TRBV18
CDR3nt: TGTGCCAGCTCACCCTCAGGTTCACAAGTCAATCAGCCCCAGCATTTT
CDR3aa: CASSPSGSQVNQPQHF

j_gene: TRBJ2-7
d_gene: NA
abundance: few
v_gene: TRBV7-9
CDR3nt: TGTGCCAGCAGCTTAGGAGACATTTCTCTCTACGAGCAGTACTTC
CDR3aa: CASSLGDISLYEQYF

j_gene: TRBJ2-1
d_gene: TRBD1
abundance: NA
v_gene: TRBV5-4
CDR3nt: TGTGCCAGCAACGAAGGGGACAGGTACAATGAGCAGTTCTTC
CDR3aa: CASNEGDRYNEQFF

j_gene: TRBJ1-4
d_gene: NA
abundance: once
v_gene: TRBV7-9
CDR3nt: TGTGCCAGCAGCTTAGGCCACGGGGAACTGAGGAAGGGTGAAAAACTGTTTTTT
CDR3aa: CASSLGHGELRKGEKLFF

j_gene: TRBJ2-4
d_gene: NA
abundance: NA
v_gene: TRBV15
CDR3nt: TGTGCCACCAGCAGAGAGACTTCCGAAGGGGCTGCCAAAAACATTCAGTACTTC
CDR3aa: CATSRETSEGAAKNIQYF